This is a list of T cell receptor beta chains from one sample in a study of cytomegalovirus exposure and HLA in healthy donors. The table came from immunoSEQ multiplex PCR; TCRdb's copy has only in-frame clones and leaves some out. In the table there are approximately 100,000 clones, around 85% of which are singletons. Sequencing input: PBMCs. These receptors all come from a man aged 55 to 70 in good health and CMV-seronegative. The CDR3 runs from the conserved cysteine through the conserved F or W. The order of the fields is V gene, clone size, J gene, CDR3 length, D gene, CDR3 protein, CDR3 DNA. The D gene is left open where the match is weak. The size entry is marked missing in some rows and otherwise reads once, few, many or a size class.

>TRBV14|NA|TRBJ2-2|14|NA
CASSQTRNTGELFF
TGTGCCAGCAGCCAAACAAGGAACACCGGGGAGCTGTTTTTT
>TRBV4-3|NA|TRBJ1-4|14|TRBD1
CASSPTGDPEKLFF
TGCGCCAGCAGCCCGACAGGGGATCCTGAAAAACTGTTTTTT
>TRBV5-8|NA|TRBJ1-1|14|TRBD1
CASSRQGRSTEAFF
TGTGCCAGCAGCAGACAGGGAAGGAGCACTGAAGCTTTCTTT
>TRBV19|NA|TRBJ1-2|12|TRBD1
CASNDRGQLYTF
TGTGCCAGTAATGACAGGGGGCAGCTCTACACCTTC
>TRBV7-8|NA|TRBJ1-5|15|NA
CASSPRARGNQPQHF
TGTGCCAGCAGCCCCAGGGCCCGGGGCAATCAGCCCCAGCATTTT
>TRBV30|NA|TRBJ1-2|12|NA
CAWSRGNYGYTF
TGTGCCTGGAGTCGCGGTAACTATGGCTACACCTTC
>TRBV5-1|NA|TRBJ2-7|14|TRBD1
CASSWTGTTYEQYF
TGCGCCAGCAGCTGGACAGGGACCACATACGAGCAGTACTTC
>TRBV18|few|TRBJ2-5|14|TRBD1
CASSSQGAGETQYF
TGTGCCAGCTCATCGCAGGGGGCCGGGGAGACCCAGTACTTC
>TRBV5-1|NA|TRBJ2-7|14|NA
CASSSGTSFYEQYF
TGCGCCAGCAGCTCAGGGACTTCCTTCTACGAGCAGTACTTC
>TRBV7-9|NA|TRBJ1-5|15|TRBD1
CASSLGTGDIQPQHF
TGTGCCAGCAGCTTAGGAACAGGGGATATTCAGCCCCAGCATTTT
>TRBV7-2|few|TRBJ1-1|13|NA
CASSPQMNTEAFF
TGTGCCAGCAGCCCCCAGATGAACACTGAAGCTTTCTTT
>TRBV30|few|TRBJ2-2|15|TRBD1
CAWRRPQGATGELFF
TGTGCCTGGAGACGACCACAGGGGGCCACCGGGGAGCTGTTTTTT
>TRBV5-1|NA|TRBJ1-5|16|TRBD1
CASSEDPGQHNQPQHF
TGCGCCAGCAGCGAAGATCCGGGACAGCACAATCAGCCCCAGCATTTT
>TRBV9|NA|TRBJ2-1|16|TRBD2
CASSSPGLAGENEQFF
TGTGCCAGCAGCTCTCCGGGACTAGCGGGAGAAAATGAGCAGTTCTTC
>TRBV4-2|NA|TRBJ2-1|20|TRBD2
CASSLPGGGLAGGSDNEQFF
TGTGCCAGCAGCCTCCCCGGAGGGGGACTAGCGGGGGGGTCGGACAATGAGCAGTTCTTC
>TRBV5-1|NA|TRBJ2-1|13|NA
CASSLAEAREQFF
TGCGCCAGCAGCTTGGCGGAGGCTCGTGAGCAGTTCTTC
>TRBV7-8|NA|TRBJ2-3|15|NA
CASSLGLLFTDTQYF
TGTGCCAGCAGCTTAGGTCTCCTTTTCACAGATACGCAGTATTTT
>TRBV5-6|NA|TRBJ1-1|12|TRBD1
CASSLGQVQAFF
TGTGCCAGCAGCCTCGGACAGGTCCAAGCTTTCTTT
>TRBV27|NA|TRBJ1-5|13|NA
CASSLAEDQPQHF
TGTGCCAGCAGTTTAGCCGAGGATCAGCCCCAGCATTTT
>TRBV7-3|NA|TRBJ1-5|20|NA
CASRSTGHGRVVLSNQPQHF
TGTGCCAGCAGATCAACAGGCCACGGGAGGGTAGTGCTAAGTAATCAGCCCCAGCATTTT
>TRBV6-6|few|TRBJ1-1|12|TRBD1
CASSTRTGEAFF
TGTGCCAGCAGTACCCGGACAGGGGAAGCTTTCTTT
>TRBV4-3|NA|TRBJ1-3|18|TRBD1
CASSQRIDRGVSGNTIYF
TGCGCCAGCAGCCAACGTATCGACAGGGGAGTCTCTGGAAACACCATATATTTT
>TRBV4-3|NA|TRBJ2-6|16|NA
CASSLLGPSGANVLTF
TGCGCCAGCAGCCTCCTGGGCCCCTCTGGGGCCAACGTCCTGACTTTC
>TRBV5-5|NA|TRBJ2-2|14|NA
CASSRAGDTGELFF
TGTGCCAGCAGCCGGGCCGGGGACACCGGGGAGCTGTTTTTT
>TRBV27|NA|TRBJ2-5|13|NA
CASSSPLSRTQYF
TGTGCCAGCAGTTCCCCCCTCTCGCGAACCCAGTACTTC
>TRBV7-9|NA|TRBJ1-1|15|NA
CASSLQRVTSTEAFF
TGTGCCAGCAGCTTACAGAGGGTAACGAGCACTGAAGCTTTCTTT
>TRBV7-3|NA|TRBJ2-1|15|TRBD2
CASSLTLAGPNEQFF
TGTGCCAGCAGCTTAACCCTAGCGGGGCCCAATGAGCAGTTCTTC
>TRBV19|NA|TRBJ1-1|17|NA
CASTPLLGGAMNTEAFF
TGTGCCAGTACCCCTCTACTAGGGGGGGCTATGAACACTGAAGCTTTCTTT
>TRBV4-2|NA|TRBJ1-6|15|NA
CASSQGALEGSPFHF
TGTGCCAGCAGCCAAGGGGCCCTCGAGGGTTCACCCTTCCACTTT
>TRBV18|NA|TRBJ1-2|13|NA
CASSPSANYGYTF
TGTGCCAGCTCTCCATCGGCTAACTATGGCTACACCTTC
>TRBV6-5|NA|TRBJ1-4|15|TRBD1
CASRPTGGPNEKLFF
TGTGCCAGCAGACCTACAGGGGGACCTAATGAAAAACTGTTTTTT
>TRBV28|NA|TRBJ1-5|18|TRBD1
CASSLWEGQGTSNQPQHF
TGTGCCAGCAGTTTATGGGAGGGACAGGGAACCAGCAATCAGCCCCAGCATTTT
>TRBV7-2|NA|TRBJ2-3|18|TRBD2
CASSPWAGERPRPDTQYF
TGTGCCAGCAGCCCCTGGGCGGGGGAAAGGCCGAGGCCGGATACGCAGTATTTT
>TRBV5-1|NA|TRBJ1-6|12|NA
CASGLENSPLHF
TGCGCCAGTGGTTTGGAGAATTCACCCCTCCACTTT
>TRBV27|NA|TRBJ1-1|15|NA
CASSTQGGLFAEAFF
TGTGCCAGCAGTACCCAGGGTGGGTTATTCGCTGAAGCTTTCTTT
>TRBV28|few|TRBJ2-2|14|NA
CASSLGRGSGELFF
TGTGCCAGCAGTTTAGGGAGGGGGAGCGGGGAGCTGTTTTTT
>TRBV7-2|NA|TRBJ2-3|16|TRBD2
CASRLQSGGVVDTQYF
TGTGCCAGCAGATTACAAAGCGGGGGGGTGGTAGATACGCAGTATTTT
>TRBV28|NA|TRBJ2-6|15|NA
CASSLGGTGANVLTF
TGTGCCAGCAGTTTGGGAGGAACTGGGGCCAACGTCCTGACTTTC
>TRBV6-6|few|TRBJ2-7|13|NA
CASSDASSYEQYF
TGTGCCAGCAGCGACGCTAGCTCCTACGAGCAGTACTTC
>TRBV4-2|NA|TRBJ1-4|15|TRBD1
CASSQGDRDGEKLFF
TGTGCCAGCAGCCAAGGAGACAGGGATGGTGAAAAACTGTTTTTT
>TRBV7-2|NA|TRBJ2-3|15|NA
CASSPTTRSTDTQYF
TGTGCCAGCAGCCCAACGACAAGAAGCACAGATACGCAGTATTTT
>TRBV5-1|NA|TRBJ2-5|15|TRBD2
CASSIYSGFQETQYF
TGCGCCAGCAGCATATATAGCGGGTTCCAAGAGACCCAGTACTTC